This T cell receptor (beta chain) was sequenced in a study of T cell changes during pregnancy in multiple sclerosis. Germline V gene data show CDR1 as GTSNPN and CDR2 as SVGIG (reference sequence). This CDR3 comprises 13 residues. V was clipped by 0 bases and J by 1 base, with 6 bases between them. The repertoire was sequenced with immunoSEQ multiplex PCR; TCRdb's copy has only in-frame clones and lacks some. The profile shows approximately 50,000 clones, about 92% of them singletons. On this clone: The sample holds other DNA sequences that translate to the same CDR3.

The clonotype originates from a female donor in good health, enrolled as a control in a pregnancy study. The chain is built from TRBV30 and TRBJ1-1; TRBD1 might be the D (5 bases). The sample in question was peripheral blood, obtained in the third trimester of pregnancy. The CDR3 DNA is TGTGCCTGGAGTGTCGGGGGGAACACTGAAGCTTTCTTT. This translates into CAWSVGGNTEAFF. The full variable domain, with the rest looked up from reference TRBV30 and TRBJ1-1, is SQTIHQWPATLVQPVGSPLSLECTVEGTSNPNLYWYRQAAGRGLQLLFYSVGIGQISSEVPQNLSASRPQDRQFILSSKKLLLSDSGFYLCAWSVGGNTEAFFGQGTRLTVV.